The 13 T cell receptor beta chains listed next were all sequenced from one sample in a study of T cell responses to AZD1222 COVID-19 vaccine. This table comes from immunoSEQ multiplex PCR, and its TCRdb copy is limited to in-frame clones, with some not included. Here the sample spans 110,000 to 150,000 clones, approximately 90% being singletons. Sequencing used peripheral blood, obtained on day 0 of AZD1222 vaccination. Every receptor here comes from an adult in good health.

CDR3 sequence reads: CASSSSTGGTSRRRDTQYF. CDR3 nucleotides: TGTGCCAGCAGCTCATCGACAGGGGGGACTAGTAGACGAAGAGATACGCAGTATTTT. The gene calls are TRBV5-4 and TRBJ2-3; a weak D match, TRBD1 (9 bases). CDR3 length equals 19 residues. CDR1 SGHNT and CDR2 YYREEE come from the germline V gene (reference sequence). Trimming shortened V by 3 bases and J by 5 bases, and 28 bases separated the two germline ends.

The chain couples TRBV5-1 to TRBJ2-1, with TRBD2 matching 9 bases. Germline V CDR1 and CDR2: SGHRS, YFSETQ. V trimming: 0 bases; J trimming: 8 bases; junction bases outside the gene matches: 9. The CDR3 sequence is 16 residues long. The CDR3 coding sequence is TGCGCCAGCAGCTTGGAGGGCGGGAGGGGGCGAGATGAGCAGTTCTTC. It codes for CASSLEGGRGRDEQFF.

The chain is built from TRBV27 and TRBJ2-2, with 9 bases identical to TRBD1. CDR3 length equals 15 residues. The germline gives CDR1 MNHEY, CDR2 SMNVEV (reference sequence). With 4 bases clipped from V and 1 base from J, the junction kept 1 base outside the gene matches. The CDR3 nucleotides read TGTGCCAGCAGTTCGGGACAGGGGAACACCGGGGAGCTGTTTTTT. Its translation is CASSSGQGNTGELFF.

This clone was observed a few times. This chain links TRBV27 with TRBJ2-2, with 7 bases matching TRBD1. Germline V lookup: CDR1 MNHEY, CDR2 SMNVEV (reference sequence). This CDR3 is 18 amino acids long. J was trimmed by 5 bases and V by 5 bases; bases with no gene match: 17. The CDR3 sequence: CASSPRPWAGGRTGELFF. The CDR3, as DNA: TGTGCCAGCAGTCCCCGCCCGTGGGCAGGGGGAAGGACCGGGGAGCTGTTTTTT.

The chain has TRBV5-5 and TRBJ1-1; 8 nucleotides line up with TRBD1. The CDR3 spans 15 residues. Per the germline V gene, CDR1 is SGHKS and CDR2 is YYEKEE (reference sequence). Losses at the gene ends were 2 bases for V and 3 bases for J; bases not matched to a gene: 6. The CDR3 bases are TGTGCCAGCAGCTTTCAGGCAGGGGGCTACACTGAAGCTTTCTTT. As protein: CASSFQAGGYTEAFF.

The V gene is TRBV27, the J gene TRBJ1-6; tentatively, D is TRBD1 (6 bases). Germline CDR1 reads MNHEY; CDR2 reads SMNVEV (reference sequence). CDR3 length: 13 residues. V lost 2 bases, J lost 11 bases, and 10 bases lay in between. The CDR3 spells CASSLTGTTPLHF. CDR3 coding DNA: TGTGCCAGCAGTTTAACAGGGACGACACCCCTCCACTTT.

The chain employs TRBV27 and TRBJ2-7; 12 bases agree with TRBD2. Germline values: CDR1 MNHEY, CDR2 SMNVEV (reference sequence). V lost 5 bases, J lost 5 bases, and 7 bases stayed unmatched. The CDR3 runs to 15 residues. The CDR3 nucleotides are TGTGCCAGCAGTACCCTAGCGGGAGGGTGGGACGAGCAGTACTTC. Amino acids: CASSTLAGGWDEQYF.

The chain couples TRBV4-1 to TRBJ1-1; D ambiguous. Trimming removed 1 base from V and 4 bases from J, with 10 bases in between. CDR3 size: 14 residues. CDR1 MGHRA and CDR2 YSYEKL come from the germline V gene. In nucleotides, the CDR3 is TGCGCCAGCAGCCAAGTTGTGACCCTCACTGAAGCTTTCTTT. Translating gives CASSQVVTLTEAFF.

The chain has TRBV24-1 and TRBJ1-2; 7 nucleotides agree with TRBD1. The CDR3 is 16 amino acids. V lost 5 bases and J lost 7; bases outside the gene matches: 15. CDR1 is KGHDR and CDR2 is SFDVKD in the germline V gene. Here the CDR3 reads CATSGAGGKDTGGYTF. The DNA for the CDR3 is TGTGCCACCAGTGGGGCAGGGGGGAAAGATACGGGTGGCTACACCTTC.

The J gene is TRBJ2-1, the V gene TRBV7-3, with TRBD2 matching 9 bases. Germline-derived CDR1 and CDR2 are SGHTA and FQGTGA. With V trimmed by 2 bases and J by 7 bases, 9 bases remained unmatched. The CDR3 runs to 16 residues. The CDR3 DNA follows: TGTGCCAGCAGCTTAGTAGCGGGAGCGGTCTGGAATGAGCAGTTCTTC. Its protein product is CASSLVAGAVWNEQFF.

The V call is TRBV5-6, the J call TRBJ1-6; D remains unclear. Trimming removed 2 bases at V and 10 bases at J, with 13 bases between. This CDR3 has 14 residues. The germline gives CDR1 SGHDT, CDR2 YYEEEE. The CDR3 sequence is CASSLVSRRSPLHF. The CDR3 DNA is TGTGCCAGCAGCTTAGTGTCCCGGCGCTCACCCCTCCACTTT.

CDR3 DNA sequence: TGTGCCAGCAGCTTTCTGACAGGGAACGAGCAGTACTTC. Amino acids: CASSFLTGNEQYF. The V call is TRBV5-8, the J call TRBJ2-7; TRBD1 agrees at 7 bases. This CDR3 is built from 13 residues. Germline-derived CDR1 and CDR2 are SGHTS and YDEGEE. V was pared by 2 bases and J by 5 bases, with 4 bases of the junction left unmatched.

CDR3 coding DNA: TGTGCCAGCACCTCGGTCGGGGACACCATATATTTT. This encodes CASTSVGDTIYF. The chain combines TRBV6-5 with TRBJ1-3, with D uncertain. Germline V gene lookup returns CDR1 MNHEY and CDR2 SVGAGI. This CDR3 comprises 12 residues. V lost 7 bases and J lost 8, with 12 bases in between.